These 14 T cell receptor beta chains share one sample of origin, sequenced in a study of T cell responses to AZD1222 COVID-19 vaccine. Method: immunoSEQ multiplex PCR; TCRdb's copy keeps in-frame clones and lacks some. The sample lists about 130,000 clones; 88% were seen once. The starting material was peripheral blood, obtained on day 0 of AZD1222 vaccination. The receptors were sampled from an adult in good health.

The chain uses TRBV10-1 and TRBJ2-1, with D perhaps matching TRBD2 (5 bases). The CDR3 spans 15 residues. V dropped 5 bases and J dropped 7 bases, with 18 bases sitting between them. Germline V CDR1 and CDR2: WNHNN, SYGVQD (reference sequence). CDR3 sequence (DNA): TGCGCCAGCAGTTTGCAGGACTCGGGGAAGAATGAGCAGTTCTTC. Its translation: CASSLQDSGKNEQFF.

The chain combines TRBV6-1 with TRBJ2-7; 8 positions match TRBD1. V shed 4 bases and J 2 bases; nucleotides not matched to a gene: 16. This CDR3 contains 18 residues. Per the germline V gene, CDR1 is MNHNS and CDR2 is SASEGT. CDR3 sequence reads: CASSARGTGRSGAYEQYF. Written as DNA, the CDR3 is TGTGCCAGCAGTGCCCGCGGGACAGGTAGAAGTGGAGCCTACGAGCAGTACTTC.

The J gene is TRBJ1-5, the V gene TRBV7-8; D is uncertain. There are 12 residues in the CDR3. V lost 5 bases, J lost 6 bases, and 8 bases lay in between. Per germline, CDR1 SGHVS and CDR2 FQNEAQ. The DNA of the CDR3 is TGTGCCAGCAGCCTACAAGGTCAGCCCCAGCATTTT. This codes for CASSLQGQPQHF.

V usage is TRBV28 and J usage is TRBJ1-1; 7 bases are a match to TRBD1. With V trimmed by 5 bases and J by 4 bases, 13 bases remained unmatched. This CDR3 region has 16 residues. Germline V lookup: CDR1 MDHEN, CDR2 SYDVKM. CDR3 loop: CASSNSRDSLFTEAFF. CDR3 in DNA: TGTGCCAGCAGTAACAGCCGGGACAGCCTATTCACTGAAGCTTTCTTT.

This chain connects TRBV12-3 or TRBV12-4 to TRBJ2-2, with D tentatively TRBD1 (6 bases). Trimming pared 8 bases from V and 4 bases from J, leaving 11 bases between. CDR3 length: 13 amino acids. CDR3 sequence: CASRWGPTGELFF. The CDR3 bases are TGTGCCAGCCGTTGGGGGCCCACCGGGGAGCTGTTTTTT.

The chain carries TRBV6-5 and TRBJ2-2; the D gene is possibly TRBD2 (6 bases). CDR3 length: 15 amino acids. V was clipped by 5 bases and J by 2 bases, with 12 bases between them. Germline V CDR1 and CDR2: MNHEY, SVGAGI. CDR3 sequence (DNA): TGTGCCAGCAGTCCTCAGGGAGGCAACACCGGGGAGCTGTTTTTT. This translates into CASSPQGGNTGELFF.

The rearrangement joins TRBV2 to TRBJ2-1; D is undetermined. The germline V and J ends were trimmed by 6 bases and 12 bases, with 12 bases remaining between them. The CDR3 length is 11 residues. Looked up from germline, CDR1 is SNHLY and CDR2 is FYNNEI. The CDR3 sequence: CASSYTTAQFF. CDR3 nucleotides: TGTGCCAGCAGCTACACGACGGCGCAGTTCTTC.

The V call is TRBV6-5, the J call TRBJ2-7; 7 positions match TRBD1. CDR3 length: 13 amino acids. Germline-derived CDR1 and CDR2 are MNHEY and SVGAGI. J was trimmed by 7 bases and V by 5 bases; bases with no gene match: 8. The CDR3 protein is CASSNTGAEEQYF. The CDR3 DNA follows: TGTGCCAGCAGTAACACAGGGGCGGAAGAGCAGTACTTC.

V usage is TRBV18 and J usage is TRBJ2-1, with 15 positions matching TRBD2. V shed 0 bases and J 1 base; nucleotides not matched to a gene: 7. CDR1 is KGHSH and CDR2 is LQKENI in the germline V gene. The CDR3 totals 20 residues. This CDR3 is CASSPPSGTSGRFSYNEQFF. The CDR3 nucleotides are TGTGCCAGCTCACCACCCAGCGGGACTAGCGGGAGGTTTTCCTACAATGAGCAGTTCTTC.

The rearrangement links TRBV11-1 to TRBJ1-1, with 8 nucleotides matching TRBD1. Germline assignment: CDR1 SGHAT and CDR2 FQDESV (reference sequence). The CDR3 totals 13 residues. V was pared by 3 bases and J by 3 bases, with 0 bases of the junction left unmatched. The CDR3, as DNA: TGTGCCAGCAGCTTGGACAGGGACACTGAAGCTTTCTTT. This encodes CASSLDRDTEAFF.

V usage is TRBV7-2 and J usage is TRBJ1-1; no clear D. CDR3 size: 15 residues. CDR1 is SGHTA and CDR2 is FQGNSA in the germline V gene. Trimming stripped 5 bases from V and 8 bases from J, with 21 bases between. CDR3 loop: CASSPLLELVSEAFF. CDR3 nucleotide sequence: TGTGCCAGCAGCCCCCTATTGGAATTAGTTAGCGAAGCTTTCTTT.

J is TRBJ1-3 and V is TRBV19, with D possibly matching TRBD1 (5 bases). Germline CDR1 LNHDA, CDR2 SQIVND (reference sequence). The CDR3 loop spans 14 amino acids. V was shortened by 8 bases and J by 4 bases, with 15 bases between the two germline ends. The CDR3 DNA reads TGTGCCAGTGGACCCGGGGGGATCGGAAACACCATATATTTT. Amino acids: CASGPGGIGNTIYF. The full variable domain, completed using reference TRBV19 and TRBJ1-3, is DGGITQSPKYLFRKEGQNVTLSCEQNLNHDAMYWYRQDPGQGLRLIYYSQIVNDFQKGDIAEGYSVSREKKESFPLTVTSAQKNPTAFYLCASGPGGIGNTIYFGEGSWLTVV.

The chain carries TRBV11-2 and TRBJ2-5, with D perhaps matching TRBD1 or TRBD2 (5 bases each). Deletions cut 1 base from V and 4 bases from J, with 10 bases between. This CDR3 is 14 amino acids long. CDR1 and CDR2 (germline): SGHAT, FQNNGV. The CDR3 reads CASSLVGVGETQYF. CDR3 in DNA: TGTGCCAGCAGCTTAGTGGGGGTCGGAGAGACCCAGTACTTC.

The chain couples TRBV27 to TRBJ2-7, with 15 bases lining up with TRBD2. This CDR3 has 19 residues. Germline V CDR1 and CDR2: MNHEY, SMNVEV (reference sequence). With V trimmed by 3 bases and J by 3 bases, 12 bases remained unmatched. The CDR3 nucleotides read TGTGCCAGCAGTTTTCGGTCGGGACTAGCGGGAGGTACGGACTACGAGCAGTACTTC. This gives the protein CASSFRSGLAGGTDYEQYF.